This TCR beta chain was sequenced in a study of fetal regulatory T cell absence and autoimmunity (dated by TCRdb to the late 2010s). For the wider study: The IPEX patients showed exocrine pancreas autoimmunity in the absence of clinical diabetes.

To note about this clone: Its antigen has not been determined. Base-call qualities are not available, and no considerably larger clone is one nucleotide away.

The DNeasy Blood and Tissue Kit was used to extract roughly 1.9-3.1 ug of genomic DNA from umbilical cord blood or frozen pancreas. Trimmed from V: 6 bases; trimmed from J: 2 bases; junction bases lacking a gene match: 10. Per the germline V gene (reference sequence), SGHAT is the CDR1 and FQDESV is the CDR2. The CDR3 spans 16 residues, from the cysteine through the phenylalanine. The entry retains the CDR3 DNA only, 48 bases that are in frame from base 1. On the immunoSEQ human TCRbeta survey platform, TCRbeta CDR3 regions were amplified and barcoded with a two-step multiplex PCR. Libraries were sequenced on Illumina instruments, with IgH sequenced in parallel from the same samples. The study's processing was this. Raw reads were filtered against IMGT V, D, J definitions and were binned using a nearest-neighbor algorithm so that PCR and sequencing errors were removed. A clone was defined by an identical nucleotide sequence, and differential abundance between tissues was tested with a Fisher exact test for each clone at a pFDR threshold of p<0.01. Clones whose frequencies were too low for statistical inference were excluded by a minimum inclusion filter of 10 in either sample. The immunoSEQ Analyzer was used for pairwise clonal comparisons, and IMGT tools were used to assess gene family usage. Not all clones reach the TCRdb copy of this immuneACCESS table, which keeps in-frame sequences only. Checked studies attribute under half of the gap to unresolved V genes and leave the rest unexplained. V and J calls and clone size are given by that table; D and trimming were obtained from the DNA. A total of about 50,000 clones appear in this sample, approximately 83% of them only once. Of the sample, 0.35% to 0.45% is held by the ten largest clones.

Study-wide findings and limitations: The oligoclonal enrichment was interpreted as support for antigen-driven autoimmunity occurring in the pancreas before birth in IPEX syndrome. The TCR compartment showed significant oligoclonal enrichment in pancreas versus cord blood, with some top clones over 85-fold enriched. TRB gene family usage was found to be broadly similar between cord blood and pancreas and to resemble published neonatal and adult repertoires.

This chain is built from TRBV11-1 and TRBJ2-7; TRBD2 aligns with 10 central bases. This TCR was recovered from a newborn boy with IPEX syndrome. Specimen: cord blood. The DNA sequence reads TGTGCCAGCAGAGCAGCTGGGACTAGCGATCCCTACGAGCAGTACTTC. Its protein product is CASRAAGTSDPYEQYF.